The present entry profiles one TCR beta chain with its context. The antigen remains unidentified. Between the trimmed V and J ends, which lost 0 bases and 5 bases, there was a span of 3 bases. CDR1 SGDLS and CDR2 YYNGEE come from the germline V gene. The CDR3 is 13 amino acids. The data stem from a study of cytomegalovirus exposure and HLA in healthy donors. Primers included in the PCR were 60 Vbeta and 13 Jbeta primers. Generated by immunoSEQ multiplex PCR, the TCRdb table keeps only in-frame clones and is missing some. The sample includes about 160,000 clones, more than 80% of them seen just once. General study results and limits: A later analysis reportedly found fewer N-insertions in an Asian-associated ancestry cluster than the roughly 670-donor mean. For TCR beta chains, V- and J-gene trimming was later linked to a missense DCLRE1C variant. The HLA-A and HLA-B alleles of most subjects were reportedly predicted accurately from TCR beta sequences.

The chain recombines TRBV9 with TRBJ1-6; D gene unclear. Sequenced: PBMCs. The source is a male donor in good health and CMV-seronegative. CDR3 protein: CASSVADNSPLHF. DNA of the CDR3: TGTGCCAGCAGCGTAGCGGATAATTCACCCCTCCACTTT. Complete variable domain (other parts from reference TRBV9 and TRBJ1-6): DSGVTQTPKHLITATGQRVTLRCSPRSGDLSVYWYQQSLDQGLQFLIQYYNGEERAKGNILERFSAQQFPDLHSELNLSSLELGDSALYFCASSVADNSPLHFGNGTRLTVT.